Shown below are 24 T cell receptor beta chains from a single sample sequenced in a study of vaccination effects on CD4 cells after COVID-19. Prior to sequencing, the ViraFEST assay stimulated PBMC with viral peptide pools, which expanded the antigen-specific CD4+ T cells. The authors isolated CD4+ T cells after less than eleven days of culture. Participants were given two doses of BNT162b2 or mRNA-1273 vaccine. The data were produced by immunoSEQ multiplex PCR, yet TCRdb's version contains in-frame clones alone and is incomplete. The sample shows about 81,000 clones, about three quarters of them seen only once. Their cognate antigens are unknown. The material sequenced was CD4+ T cells from PBMCs cultured with HCoV-OC43 spike peptides, taken after COVID-19 vaccination. This sample's subset: HCoV-OC43 spike overlapping peptide pool stimulation. All receptors derive from a human donor who received a COVID-19 vaccine.

The chain joins TRBV5-1 to TRBJ2-1; D may correspond to TRBD1 or TRBD2 (5 bases each). CDR1 is SGHRS, CDR2 YFSETQ, per germline. The CDR3 sequence is 14 residues long. Between the trimmed V and J ends, which lost 1 base and 7 bases, there was a span of 12 bases. The CDR3, as DNA: TGCGCCAGCAGCTTGCTCGAGGGGATGAATGAGCAGTTCTTC. It codes for CASSLLEGMNEQFF.

This chain uses TRBV7-2 with TRBJ1-3, with D unclear. CDR1 and CDR2 from the germline V gene are SGHTA and FQGNSA. Trimming stripped 3 bases from V and 5 bases from J, with 5 bases between. This CDR3 has 12 amino acids. The DNA of the CDR3 is TGTGCCAGCAGCTTTAGCAGAAACACCATATATTTT. Translated: CASSFSRNTIYF. Full variable domain (rest looked up from reference TRBV7-2 and TRBJ1-3): GAGVSQSPSNKVTEKGKDVELRCDPISGHTALYWYRQSLGQGLEFLIYFQGNSAPDKSGLPSDRFSAERTGGSVSTLTIQRTQQEDSAVYLCASSFSRNTIYFGEGSWLTVV.

V is TRBV29-1 and J is TRBJ2-1, with 7 nucleotides matching TRBD2. This CDR3 spans 13 amino acids. Unmatched junction bases numbered 8, after V lost 8 bases and J lost 4 bases. Germline V CDR1 and CDR2: SQVTM, ANQGSEA. CDR3 bases: TGCAGCACGGGACTACTCTTGTACAATGAGCAGTTCTTC. Translating gives CSTGLLLYNEQFF.

The chain is built from TRBV7-3 and TRBJ1-6; perhaps TRBD1 as D (5 bases). CDR3 length: 12 amino acids. CDR1 is SGHTA and CDR2 is FQGTGA in the germline V gene. The chain's CDR3 is CVVGTVSSPLHF. Here the CDR3 DNA reads TGTGTTGTGGGGACCGTAAGTTCACCCCTCCACTTT.

V usage is TRBV23-1 and J usage is TRBJ1-2; possibly TRBD1 for D (5 bases). TRBV23-1 is treated as an ORF (open reading frame) with a function not yet certain. V was cut by 0 bases and J by 8 bases, with 13 bases left in between. The CDR3 length is 14 residues. As DNA, the CDR3 is TGCGCCAGCAGTCAATCGGGGCAGGAGGGAGGCTACACCTTC. Amino acids: CASSQSGQEGGYTF.

The gene calls are TRBV6-5 and TRBJ1-5; D may be TRBD1 (6 bases). V lost 4 bases and J 4 bases, leaving 8 bases between the germline ends. Per germline, CDR1 MNHEY and CDR2 SVGAGI. The CDR3 sequence is 13 residues long. This CDR3 is CASSFQGNQPQHF. The CDR3 DNA is TGTGCCAGCAGTTTCCAGGGGAATCAGCCCCAGCATTTT.

The gene calls are TRBV2 and TRBJ1-1; D is undetermined. Trimming took off 4 bases at V and 0 bases at J, with 12 bases between the two ends. The germline V gene encodes CDR1 SNHLY and CDR2 FYNNEI. This CDR3 spans 15 amino acids. The CDR3 DNA is TGTGCCAGCAGTGGGGTAGCGGGGTTGAACACTGAAGCTTTCTTT. Protein sequence: CASSGVAGLNTEAFF.

The gene calls are TRBV3-1 (or the pseudogene TRBV3-2) and TRBJ2-5, with TRBD2 identical over 10 bases. The CDR3 runs 17 residues. The V gene end was trimmed by 0 bases and the J gene end by 3 bases; junction bases not matched to a gene: 7. Germline assignment: CDR1 LGHDT and CDR2 YNNKEL (reference sequence). The chain's CDR3 is CASSQERLAGAKETQYF. CDR3 in DNA: TGTGCCAGCAGCCAAGAACGGCTAGCGGGGGCCAAAGAGACCCAGTACTTC.

This chain connects TRBV6-5 to TRBJ2-7; D possibly corresponds to TRBD2 (6 bases). CDR1 is MNHEY and CDR2 is SVGAGI in the germline V gene. The CDR3 is 14 amino acids. V was shortened by 6 bases and J by 3 bases, with 15 bases between the two germline ends. The CDR3 reads CASRRSREHYEQYV. CDR3 coding DNA: TGTGCCAGCAGACGTAGCCGGGAGCACTACGAGCAGTACGTC.

The chain combines TRBV5-1 with TRBJ2-5; D not resolved. Trimming left V 5 bases short and J 7 bases short, with 12 bases between. Germline CDR1 reads SGHRS; CDR2 reads YFSETQ. The CDR3 extends over 12 amino acids. The CDR3 region is CASRVYMGTQYF. DNA of the CDR3: TGCGCCAGCAGGGTGTATATGGGGACCCAGTACTTC.

The gene calls are TRBV5-1 and TRBJ1-4, with TRBD1 identical over 9 bases. V shed 3 bases, J shed 8 bases, and the junction held 2 bases outside the gene matches. Germline CDR1 and CDR2: SGHRS and YFSETQ. CDR3 length: 13 amino acids. CDR3 sequence (DNA): TGCGCCAGCAGCTCCGGGACAGGGGAAAAACTGTTTTTT. Its translation is CASSSGTGEKLFF.

This clone turned up a few times. The chain carries TRBV6-1 and TRBJ2-1; 7 nucleotides agree with TRBD1. Germline CDR1 MNHNS, CDR2 SASEGT. This CDR3 has 18 amino acids. The V gene end was trimmed by 4 bases and the J gene end by 6 bases; junction bases not matched to a gene: 18. CDR3 nucleotides: TGTGCCAGCAGTGGCGCCGTCGGACAGGCCCTTGGGGGCAATGAGCAGTTCTTC. Amino acid sequence: CASSGAVGQALGGNEQFF.

V and J are TRBV21-1 and TRBJ2-7. TRBV21-1 is assigned pseudogene status. The length of the CDR3 is 12 residues. The CDR3 spells CASSKCVKEQYV. Written as DNA, the CDR3 is TGTGCCAGCAGCAAATGTGTTAAGGAGCAGTACGTC.

The V call is TRBV18, the J call TRBJ1-1, with 7 bases that match TRBD1. J lost 5 bases, V lost 2 bases, and 11 bases had no gene match. The CDR3 consists of 16 residues. CDR1 KGHSH and CDR2 LQKENI come from the germline V gene. As DNA, the CDR3 is TGTGCCAGCTCACCAATCATAGGGGGCTCGGAAACTGAAGCTTTCTTT. As protein: CASSPIIGGSETEAFF. The full variable domain, in which reference TRBV18 and TRBJ1-1 provide the parts outside the CDR3, is NAGVMQNPRHLVRRRGQEARLRCSPMKGHSHVYWYRQLPEEGLKFMVYLQKENIIDESGMPKERFSAEFPKEGPSILRIQQVVRGDSAAYFCASSPIIGGSETEAFFGQGTRLTVV.

The rearrangement joins TRBV18 to TRBJ2-7; maybe TRBD2 (5 bases). V was pared by 3 bases and J by 7 bases, with 13 bases between. Per the germline V gene, CDR1 is KGHSH and CDR2 is LQKENI. This CDR3 contains 13 residues. The CDR3 DNA follows: TGTGCCAGCTCACCGCCCGGCGGGTGGGAGCAGTACGTC. Protein sequence: CASSPPGGWEQYV.

The chain uses TRBV7-2 and TRBJ2-5; TRBD2 aligns across 12 bases. The V and J ends lost 0 bases and 3 bases, in that order; junction bases with no gene match: 11. The CDR3 is 19 amino acids. The germline V gene encodes CDR1 SGHTA and CDR2 FQGNSA. CDR3 in amino acids: CASSLAARALAGGKETQYF. The CDR3 DNA reads as TGTGCCAGCAGCTTAGCGGCCCGAGCACTAGCGGGGGGAAAAGAGACCCAGTACTTC.

The chain has TRBV5-1 and TRBJ1-2; 7 bases are shared with TRBD1. The J segment lost 5 bases and the V segment lost 0 bases, leaving 7 bases of the junction unmatched. This CDR3 is built from 15 residues. Germline CDR1 SGHRS, CDR2 YFSETQ. CDR3 sequence reads: CASSLVSGGLYGYTF. The CDR3 coding sequence is TGCGCCAGCAGCTTGGTGTCAGGGGGTTTATATGGCTACACCTTC.

The chain combines TRBV6-6 with TRBJ1-1, with unresolved D. The V and J ends lost 4 bases and 2 bases respectively, with 11 bases between them. This CDR3 has 14 amino acids. Germline loops: CDR1 MNHNY, CDR2 SVGAGI (reference sequence). The CDR3 nucleotides read TGTGCCAGCAGTTTTCAGGCGATCAACACTGAAGCTTTCTTT. Protein product: CASSFQAINTEAFF.

The genes are TRBV3-1 (or the pseudogene TRBV3-2) and TRBJ1-3; no clear D gene. V was pared by 1 base and J by 3 bases, with 7 bases between. In germline, CDR1 is LGHDT, CDR2 YNNKEL (reference sequence). The CDR3 has 14 residues. The CDR3 here is CASSQARFGNTIYF. CDR3 in DNA: TGTGCCAGCAGCCAAGCACGGTTTGGAAACACCATATATTTT.

V is TRBV28 and J is TRBJ1-2; maybe TRBD1 (6 bases). V was clipped by 3 bases and J by 4 bases, with 12 bases between them. The germline gives CDR1 MDHEN, CDR2 SYDVKM. The CDR3 consists of 14 residues. This chain's CDR3 is CASSLDSLIYGYTF. CDR3 nucleotide sequence: TGTGCCAGCAGTTTGGACAGCCTCATCTATGGCTACACCTTC.

The chain links TRBV5-6 to TRBJ2-5; no reliable D call. Per germline, CDR1 SGHDT and CDR2 YYEEEE. The germline V and J ends were trimmed by 0 bases and 1 base, with 7 bases remaining between them. The CDR3 runs to 14 residues. CDR3 DNA: TGTGCCAGCAGCTTGGGGGCAGCCCAAGAGACCCAGTACTTC. Its protein is CASSLGAAQETQYF.

V usage is TRBV6-2 or TRBV6-3 and J usage is TRBJ2-1; the match to TRBD2 covers 8 bases. Germline trimming cut 4 bases from V and 6 bases from J; bases unmatched to any gene: 5. Germline V CDR1 and CDR2: MNHEY, SVGEGT. This CDR3 comprises 14 residues. For the CDR3, the DNA is TGTGCCAGCAGTTCCGGGACTAGAGGCAATGAGCAGTTCTTC. Encoded protein: CASSSGTRGNEQFF.

The genes are TRBV5-6 and TRBJ2-2, with D uncertain. Between the trimmed V and J ends, which lost 4 bases and 2 bases, there was a span of 12 bases. From germline, CDR1 is SGHDT and CDR2 YYEEEE. The CDR3 length is 15 residues. CDR3 coding DNA: TGTGCCAGCAGCCGGCTAGAGTTAAACACCGGGGAGCTGTTTTTT. It is translated as CASSRLELNTGELFF.

V is TRBV2 and J is TRBJ1-2; D unclear. V lost 7 bases, J lost 4 bases, and 16 bases lay in between. Germline V gene data show CDR1 as SNHLY and CDR2 as FYNNEI. The CDR3 spans 14 residues. The CDR3 DNA is TGTGCCAGCATGACCGTGCCTCCCCTCTATGGCTACACCTTC. Translated, it gives CASMTVPPLYGYTF.